Listed here are 9 T cell receptor beta chains from one sample, sequenced in a study of cytomegalovirus exposure and HLA in healthy donors. 13 Jbeta primers and 60 Vbeta primers were used for the PCR. The repertoire was sequenced with immunoSEQ multiplex PCR; TCRdb's copy has only in-frame clones and lacks some. Found here are 100,000 to 150,000 clones, approximately 83% of them singletons; the top ten hold around 1.2%. Sequenced input: PBMCs. The receptors here all came from a girl aged 2-10 years in good health and CMV-seronegative.

The chain links TRBV5-6 to TRBJ1-2, with TRBD1 as a possible D gene (5 bases). Trimming took off 3 bases at V and 5 bases at J, with 26 bases between the two ends. Germline V gene data show CDR1 as SGHDT and CDR2 as YYEEEE. This CDR3 region has 18 residues. Here the CDR3 DNA reads TGTGCCAGCAGCTGCCTAAGGGGCTGGTCAAGTATGGGGTATGGCTACACCTTC. Its translation is CASSCLRGWSSMGYGYTF.

V gene TRBV18 combines with J gene TRBJ2-7, with 8 bases aligning to TRBD2. Losses at the gene ends were 0 bases for V and 3 bases for J; bases not matched to a gene: 4. In germline, CDR1 is KGHSH, CDR2 LQKENI. This CDR3 comprises 15 residues. The CDR3 bases are TGTGCCAGCTCACCACCGCACCGGGGGGGCTACGAGCAGTACTTC. This sequence encodes CASSPPHRGGYEQYF.

The V call is TRBV19, the J call TRBJ2-3; maybe TRBD1 (6 bases). Trimming shortened V by 0 bases and J by 6 bases, and 16 bases separated the two germline ends. This CDR3 comprises 16 residues. Germline V gene lookup returns CDR1 LNHDA and CDR2 SQIVND (reference sequence). The CDR3: CASSIDQARGWDTQYF. The CDR3, as DNA: TGTGCCAGTAGTATAGATCAGGCCAGGGGTTGGGATACGCAGTATTTT. The whole variable domain, remainder taken from reference TRBV19 and TRBJ2-3, is DGGITQSPKYLFRKEGQNVTLSCEQNLNHDAMYWYRQDPGQGLRLIYYSQIVNDFQKGDIAEGYSVSREKKESFPLTVTSAQKNPTAFYLCASSIDQARGWDTQYFGPGTRLTVL.

This clone showed up just a few times. J is TRBJ1-4 and V is TRBV5-1, with 9 bases aligning to TRBD1. Trimming cost V 4 bases and J 6 bases; bases outside gene matches: 4. The CDR3 sequence is 14 residues long. The V gene's germline CDR1 is SGHRS and CDR2 YFSETQ. The CDR3 loop reads CASSDDRGDEKLFF. For the CDR3, the DNA is TGCGCCAGCAGCGACGACAGGGGGGATGAAAAACTGTTTTTT.

The chain's CDR3 is CASSLGFAGGSNTEAFF. The CDR3 nucleotides read TGCGCCAGCAGCTTGGGGTTTGCAGGGGGCTCGAACACTGAAGCTTTCTTT. The chain links TRBV5-1 to TRBJ1-1; 8 nucleotides align to TRBD1. The CDR3 is 17 residues long. Germline V lookup: CDR1 SGHRS, CDR2 YFSETQ. The V gene end was trimmed by 0 bases and the J gene end by 1 base; junction bases not matched to a gene: 8.

The chain has TRBV28 and TRBJ1-5; 8 bases map to TRBD1. The V gene's germline CDR1 is MDHEN and CDR2 SYDVKM. J was trimmed by 5 bases and V by 7 bases; bases with no gene match: 7. The CDR3 consists of 14 residues. This CDR3 is CASTSTGVDQPQHF. The CDR3 region has the DNA TGTGCCAGCACCTCGACAGGGGTTGATCAGCCCCAGCATTTT.

The V gene is TRBV6-6, the J gene TRBJ1-6; 7 bases map to TRBD1. The CDR3 is 16 amino acids. The trim removed 6 bases at V and 7 bases at J, leaving 12 bases unmatched. Germline values: CDR1 MNHNY, CDR2 SVGAGI (reference sequence). The CDR3 here is CASREQGPTLNSPLHF. For the CDR3, the DNA is TGTGCCAGCAGAGAACAGGGGCCTACACTAAATTCACCCCTCCACTTT.

CDR3 sequence (DNA): TGTGCCAGCTCACCTGGGACTCGGGAAGAGACCCAGTACTTC. Protein product: CASSPGTREETQYF. The rearrangement joins TRBV18 to TRBJ2-5; TRBD2 is a possible D gene (6 bases). V lost 3 bases, J lost 3 bases, and 11 bases lay in between. The germline CDR1 and CDR2 sequences are KGHSH and LQKENI. This CDR3 has 14 amino acids.

The CDR3 nucleotides are TGTGCCAGCAGCTCAAATGACTCGGGACAGGGGGCACGTAGCAATCAGCCCCAGCATTTT. Translated, it gives CASSSNDSGQGARSNQPQHF. The chain uses TRBV7-3 and TRBJ1-5; 12 bases are a match to TRBD1. Germline-derived CDR1 and CDR2 are SGHTA and FQGTGA. The CDR3 extends over 20 amino acids. The trim removed 4 bases at V and 0 bases at J, leaving 13 bases unmatched.